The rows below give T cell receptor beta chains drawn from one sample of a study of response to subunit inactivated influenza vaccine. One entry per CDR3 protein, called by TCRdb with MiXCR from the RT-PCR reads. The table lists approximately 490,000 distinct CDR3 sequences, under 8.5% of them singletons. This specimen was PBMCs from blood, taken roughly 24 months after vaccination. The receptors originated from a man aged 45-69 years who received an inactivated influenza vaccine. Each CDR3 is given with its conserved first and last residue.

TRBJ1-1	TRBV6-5	CASSYGVGLMNTEAFF
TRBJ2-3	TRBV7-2	CASSLLRDYSTDTQYF
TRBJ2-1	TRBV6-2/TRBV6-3	CASRRDILVNEQFF
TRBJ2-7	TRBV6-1	CASRPSGRFGYEQYF
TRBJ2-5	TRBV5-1	CASINQGGETQYF
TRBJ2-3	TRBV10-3	CAISEDRGRADTQYF
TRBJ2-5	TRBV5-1	CASSLAFEGETQYF
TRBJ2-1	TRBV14	CASSLASIYNEQIF
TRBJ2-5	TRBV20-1	CSARADLLQETQYF
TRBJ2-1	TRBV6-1	CASRPAGGLYNEQFF
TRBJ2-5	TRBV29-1	CSVGGFQETQYF
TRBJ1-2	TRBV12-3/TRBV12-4	CASSFTDYGYTF
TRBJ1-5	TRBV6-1	CASRINTGNQPQHF
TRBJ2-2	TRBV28	CASSPGTASNTGELFF
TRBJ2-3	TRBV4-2	CASSQLTSGRADTQYF
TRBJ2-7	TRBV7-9	CASNRGGAASEQYF
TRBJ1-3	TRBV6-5	CASSYSTAGNTIYF